This T cell receptor (beta chain) emerged from a study of shared clonotypes between healthy human individuals. The overall study: Serving as donors were two women and three men, whose ages spanned 18 to 49. Whole-study results and caveats: Generation probability values for non-shared clonotypes were lower than those for clonotypes shared by all four donors.

Deletions cut 5 bases from V and 0 bases from J, with 17 bases between. The germline gives CDR1 PRHDT, CDR2 FYEKMQ (reference sequence). The CDR3 has 16 amino acids. In the case of this clone: As yet, its antigen is unknown.

The table came from immunoSEQ multiplex PCR; TCRdb's copy has only in-frame clones and leaves some out. The sample contains 650,000 to 700,000 clones, roughly 87% of which appear only once. The receptor comes from a man younger than 35 in good health. Some clones in this sample may be carry-over from other donors' samples. The specimen was memory CD8+ T cells from PBMCs. Noted subset: CD45RO+ cells pooled with CCR7-negative TemRA cells. V gene TRBV13 combines with J gene TRBJ2-7; D is possibly TRBD2 (6 bases). CDR3: CASSPWGEASSYEQYF. Here the CDR3 DNA reads TGTGCCAGCAGCCCTTGGGGGGAGGCGAGCTCCTACGAGCAGTACTTC.